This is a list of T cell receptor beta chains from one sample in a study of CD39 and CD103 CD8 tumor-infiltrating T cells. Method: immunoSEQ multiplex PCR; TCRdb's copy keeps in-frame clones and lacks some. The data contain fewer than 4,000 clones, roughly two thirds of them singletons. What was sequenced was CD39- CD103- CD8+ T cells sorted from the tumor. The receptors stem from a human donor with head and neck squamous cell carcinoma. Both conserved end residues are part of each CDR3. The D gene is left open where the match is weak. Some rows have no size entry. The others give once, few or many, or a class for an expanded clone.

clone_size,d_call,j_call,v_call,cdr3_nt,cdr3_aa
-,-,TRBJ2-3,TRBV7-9,TGTGCCACCCCCTGGGGGGGGCCCGAGGTCATTGCATCAGATACGCAGTATTTT,CATPWGGPEVIASDTQYF
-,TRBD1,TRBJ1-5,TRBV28,TGTGCCAGCAGTGGGGACAGGGGCGTGAGCAATCAGCCCCAGCATTTT,CASSGDRGVSNQPQHF
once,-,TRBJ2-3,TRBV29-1,TGCAGCGTCGGGGACGTCGGACTCACAGATACGCAGTATTTT,CSVGDVGLTDTQYF
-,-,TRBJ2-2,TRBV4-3,TGCGCCAGCAGCCAAAGCAGGTGGAACACCGGGGAGCTGTTTTTT,CASSQSRWNTGELFF
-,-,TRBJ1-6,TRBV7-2,TGTGCCAGCCTCCCGACCTATAATTCACCCCTCCACTTT,CASLPTYNSPLHF
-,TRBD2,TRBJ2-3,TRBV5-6,TGTGCCAGCAGCACCCTACTAGCGGGGATCACAGATACGCAGTATTTT,CASSTLLAGITDTQYF
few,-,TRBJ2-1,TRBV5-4,TGTGCCAGCAGCCCATGGACGGGGCAGGGCTTCTCCTACAATGAGCAGTTCTTC,CASSPWTGQGFSYNEQFF
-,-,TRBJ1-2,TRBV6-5,TGTGCCAGCGGACCTAAGGCCCACTATGGCTACACCTTC,CASGPKAHYGYTF
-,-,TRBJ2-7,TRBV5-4,TGTGCCAGCAGCTTGGGGTTGGGAACCTACGAGCAGTACTTC,CASSLGLGTYEQYF
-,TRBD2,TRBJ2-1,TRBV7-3,TGTGCCAGCAGCTCGTCGAGACTAGCCCCCTACAATGAGCAGTTCTTC,CASSSSRLAPYNEQFF
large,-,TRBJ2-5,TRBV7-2,TGTGCCAGCAGCTTAGTGATAGGTAAAGAGACCCAGTACTTC,CASSLVIGKETQYF
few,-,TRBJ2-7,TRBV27,TGTGCCAGCAGTTTTGGGCTTGGAGGCTACGAGCAGTACTTC,CASSFGLGGYEQYF
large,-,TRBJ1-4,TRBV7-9,TGTGCCAGCAGCTTAGTAGGGACTAATGAAAAACTGTTTTTT,CASSLVGTNEKLFF